The 18 T cell receptor beta chains given below trace back to one sample, sequenced in a study of blood T cells in healthy people across ages. A J-beta primer mix and a sample-barcoded 5' primer were used in a second PCR of about 7 to 12 cycles. TCRdb ran MiXCR on the 5' RACE reads and lists one entry per CDR3 protein. The sample records 1.5 million to 2 million distinct CDR3 sequences, roughly 32% being singletons. The sequenced sample consisted of blood. All receptors derive from a woman in her twenties or thirties in good health.

This clonotype showed up many times. Written as DNA, the CDR3 is TGCGCCAGCAGCCCCGGGACTAGCGGATTCACAGATACGCAGTATTTT. Amino acids: CASSPGTSGFTDTQYF. The chain uses TRBV5-1 and TRBJ2-3, with 11 bases aligning to TRBD2. CDR1 is SGHRS and CDR2 is YFSETQ in the germline V gene. J was trimmed by 2 bases and V by 4 bases; bases with no gene match: 6. CDR3 size: 16 residues.

This clonotype was counted only a few times. The chain employs TRBV20-1 and TRBJ2-3; 7 positions agree with TRBD1. The V and J ends lost 4 bases and 0 bases, in that order; junction bases with no gene match: 7. This CDR3 region has 15 residues. Germline CDR1 DFQATT, CDR2 SNEGSKA (reference sequence). The CDR3 sequence is CSATFRQGSTDTQYF. CDR3 nucleotide sequence: TGCAGTGCTACCTTCCGACAGGGAAGCACAGATACGCAGTATTTT.

CDR3 protein: CASSPSLGTGENEQFF. The CDR3 DNA reads TGTGCCAGCAGCCCTTCCCTCGGGACTGGGGAAAATGAGCAGTTCTTC. V and J are TRBV3-1 and TRBJ2-1, with D possibly TRBD2 on 6 matching bases. Germline-derived CDR1 and CDR2 are LGHDT and YNNKEL (reference sequence). The CDR3 has 16 amino acids. The ends were cut back, 4 bases at V and 7 bases at J, with 20 bases in the middle.

In DNA, the CDR3 is TGTGCCTGGAGCCAGTGGGGGGGTAGCACAGATACGCAGTATTTT. It encodes CAWSQWGGSTDTQYF. The chain uses TRBV30 and TRBJ2-3; 7 bases agree with TRBD2. Germline V gene sequence: CDR1 GTSNPN, CDR2 SVGIG (reference sequence). This CDR3 is built from 15 residues. V shed 3 bases and J 0 bases; nucleotides not matched to a gene: 6.

The V and J genes are TRBV6-5 and TRBJ2-3; no reliable D call. The CDR3 spans 15 residues. The germline V gene encodes CDR1 MNHEY and CDR2 SVGAGI. Trimming cost V 2 bases and J 0 bases, with 9 bases left between them. The CDR3 bases are TGTGCCAGCAGTTACGGAGTGGAGAGCACAGATACGCAGTATTTT. Amino acids: CASSYGVESTDTQYF.

The chain is built from TRBV20-1 and TRBJ1-2; 7 bases map to TRBD1. The germline gives CDR1 DFQATT, CDR2 SNEGSKA (reference sequence). The CDR3 extends over 14 amino acids. V dropped 2 bases and J dropped 4; count of bases not matched to a gene: 7. The DNA of the CDR3 is TGCAGTGCTAGATTCAGGGGGACCCCCTATGGCTACACCTTC. It yields the protein CSARFRGTPYGYTF.

This clonotype turned up a few times. The gene calls are TRBV4-2 and TRBJ1-2, with D possibly matching TRBD1 (5 bases). Germline CDR1 reads LGHNA; CDR2 reads YNFKEQ. This CDR3 comprises 13 residues. V lost 1 base, J lost 4 bases, and 7 bases lay in between. The CDR3 DNA is TGTGCCAGCAGCCAAGTTGACAGCTATGGCTACACCTTC. It yields the protein CASSQVDSYGYTF.

The chain has TRBV20-1 and TRBJ1-1; D not certain. V was shortened by 3 bases and J by 4 bases, with 18 bases between the two germline ends. This CDR3 region has 15 residues. Germline V gene lookup returns CDR1 DFQATT and CDR2 SNEGSKA (reference sequence). CDR3 coding DNA: TGCAGTGCTAGTTCGCGTAGGCAGCCGAGCACTGAAGCTTTCTTT. The encoded protein is CSASSRRQPSTEAFF.

This clonotype was detected a few times. The J gene is TRBJ2-6, the V gene TRBV20-1; D remains unclear. The V gene's germline CDR1 is DFQATT and CDR2 SNEGSKA (reference sequence). The V gene lost 4 bases and the J gene lost 2 bases, with 6 bases spanning the gap. This CDR3 is 13 amino acids long. CDR3 loop: CSATTPGANVLTF. The CDR3 DNA reads TGCAGTGCTACCACACCTGGGGCCAACGTCCTGACTTTC.

About this clonotype: One junction end disagrees with the germline gene, perhaps due to a read error. This chain uses TRBV7-8 with TRBJ2-3; 11 bases are shared with TRBD2. This CDR3 is 17 amino acids long. Germline V CDR1 and CDR2: SGHVS, FQNEAQ. The CDR3 sequence: CASSLVLAGELTDTQCF. CDR3 bases: TGTGCCAGCAGCTTAGTACTAGCGGGGGAACTAACAGATACGCAGTGTTTT.

The rearrangement uses TRBV28 and TRBJ2-5; 7 nucleotides match TRBD2. The germline V gene has CDR1 MDHEN and CDR2 SYDVKM. CDR3 length: 16 residues. V dropped 5 bases and J dropped 11; count of bases not matched to a gene: 20. Here the CDR3 DNA reads TGTGCCAGCAGTCCACTGACCGGGGGGTCCCGGGGGGAGCAGTACTTC. Residues: CASSPLTGGSRGEQYF.

Many counts were recorded for this clonotype. The chain employs TRBV27 and TRBJ2-7; D is ambiguous. The V end lost 2 bases, the J end lost 2 bases, and 10 bases lay between the germline ends. Germline V lookup: CDR1 MNHEY, CDR2 SMNVEV (reference sequence). This CDR3 is built from 14 residues. CDR3 DNA: TGTGCCAGCAGTTTACTTGGTCCGACCTACGAGCAGTACTTC. Its translation: CASSLLGPTYEQYF.

In its sample, this clonotype was seen many times. The chain carries TRBV10-3 and TRBJ2-3, with 13 bases fitting TRBD2. Trimming took 6 bases from V and 2 from J; bases not matched to a gene: 5. The CDR3 totals 16 residues. Germline values: CDR1 ENHRY, CDR2 SYGVKD. In nucleotides, the CDR3 is TGTGCCATCAGATGGACTAGCGGGGGCTTCACAGATACGCAGTATTTT. Its translation is CAIRWTSGGFTDTQYF.

The V and J genes are TRBV20-1 and TRBJ2-7; D gene unclear. This CDR3 contains 13 residues. Trimming removed 1 base from V and 0 bases from J, with 7 bases in between. CDR1 DFQATT and CDR2 SNEGSKA come from the germline V gene (reference sequence). This CDR3 is CSARATNSYEQYF. CDR3 nucleotide sequence: TGCAGTGCTAGAGCTACCAACTCCTACGAGCAGTACTTC.

This clonotype has a handful of counts. The chain employs TRBV20-1 and TRBJ1-2; possibly TRBD1 for D (6 bases). The CDR3 has 12 amino acids. In germline, CDR1 is DFQATT, CDR2 SNEGSKA (reference sequence). This CDR3 reads CSGAQGLSGYTF. CDR3 nucleotides: TGCAGCGGGGCTCAGGGGCTATCTGGCTACACCTTC.

This clonotype occurred a few times. This chain joins TRBV7-9 and TRBJ1-4; D remains unclear. Trimming cost V 5 bases and J 4 bases, with 8 bases left between them. The CDR3 loop spans 13 amino acids. Germline values: CDR1 SEHNR, CDR2 FQNEAQ (reference sequence). This CDR3 is CASSPSFNEKLFF. As DNA, the CDR3 is TGTGCCAGCAGCCCCTCGTTTAATGAAAAACTGTTTTTT.

The V and J genes are TRBV27 and TRBJ1-2; perhaps TRBD1 as D (5 bases). CDR3 length equals 13 residues. The germline gives CDR1 MNHEY, CDR2 SMNVEV (reference sequence). V gave up 3 bases and J gave up 6 bases, with 11 bases separating them. In DNA, the CDR3 is TGTGCCAGCAGTTTCTCTTCAGGGAATGGCTACACCTTC. Translating it yields CASSFSSGNGYTF.

A few counts support this clonotype. This chain's CDR3 is CSVKGRGAAEAFF. The CDR3 bases are TGCAGCGTCAAGGGCCGGGGGGCCGCTGAAGCTTTCTTT. The chain uses TRBV29-1 and TRBJ1-1; TRBD1 might be the D (6 bases). V was shortened by 6 bases and J by 6 bases, with 17 bases between the two germline ends. The CDR3 is made up of 13 amino acids. Germline V gene sequence: CDR1 SQVTM, CDR2 ANQGSEA.